A selection of T cell receptor beta chains follows, all from one sample in a study of cytomegalovirus exposure and HLA in healthy donors. Only in-frame clones appear in the TCRdb table, and some are missing; sequencing was by immunoSEQ multiplex PCR. The sample yields some 200,000 clones, around four fifths seen once. Sequencing input: PBMCs. The source is a woman younger than 35 in good health and CMV-seronegative. CDR3s include the opening cysteine and the closing phenylalanine or tryptophan. The order of the fields is clone size, D gene, V gene, J gene, CDR3 DNA, CDR3 protein. The D gene is left open where the match is weak. Expanded clones are given a class, and other clones once, few, many or no size at all.

abundance: .; d_gene: TRBD1; v_gene: TRBV6-5; j_gene: TRBJ1-2; CDR3nt: TGTGCCAGCAGGCCGGGACAGGGGGCTAACTATGGCTACACCTTC; CDR3aa: CASRPGQGANYGYTF
abundance: few; d_gene: .; v_gene: TRBV30; j_gene: TRBJ1-2; CDR3nt: TGTGCCTGGAGTGTAAGACATTCGGCTAACTATGGCTACACCTTC; CDR3aa: CAWSVRHSANYGYTF
abundance: .; d_gene: .; v_gene: TRBV23-1; j_gene: TRBJ1-2; CDR3nt: TGCGCCAGCAGTCCCCCTTGGACAGCCTCAAGACTCTATGGCTACACCTTC; CDR3aa: CASSPPWTASRLYGYTF
abundance: .; d_gene: .; v_gene: TRBV7-9; j_gene: TRBJ1-5; CDR3nt: TGTTCCAGCAGCTTAGAGGGAGACTTCCAGCATTTT; CDR3aa: CSSSLEGDFQHF
abundance: .; d_gene: .; v_gene: TRBV6-1; j_gene: TRBJ2-7; CDR3nt: TGTGCCAGCAGTTTAGGGGGAGACCTCTACGAGCAGTACTTC; CDR3aa: CASSLGGDLYEQYF
abundance: .; d_gene: TRBD1; v_gene: TRBV6-6; j_gene: TRBJ1-4; CDR3nt: TGTGCCAGCAGACCAGGGGGCGCGGGTGAAAAACTGTTTTTT; CDR3aa: CASRPGGAGEKLFF
abundance: .; d_gene: .; v_gene: TRBV6-5; j_gene: TRBJ2-5; CDR3nt: TGTGCCAGCAGCACAGTCCCTTCCCCACCCCAGTACTTC; CDR3aa: CASSTVPSPPQYF
abundance: .; d_gene: TRBD1; v_gene: TRBV6-5; j_gene: TRBJ1-4; CDR3nt: TGTGCCAGCAGTTACTCGCTAGGACAGGGGAATGAAAAACTGTTTTTT; CDR3aa: CASSYSLGQGNEKLFF
abundance: .; d_gene: TRBD1; v_gene: TRBV2; j_gene: TRBJ1-2; CDR3nt: TGTGCCAGCAGGGGACAGGGGGATGGCTACACCTTC; CDR3aa: CASRGQGDGYTF
abundance: .; d_gene: .; v_gene: TRBV18; j_gene: TRBJ2-1; CDR3nt: TGTGCCAGCTCACCACTGGGAGACAGGTTTTACAATGAGCAGTTCTTC; CDR3aa: CASSPLGDRFYNEQFF
abundance: .; d_gene: .; v_gene: TRBV10-3; j_gene: TRBJ2-3; CDR3nt: TGTGCCATCAGTGGAGGCGGGGGACACACAGATACGCAGTATTTT; CDR3aa: CAISGGGGHTDTQYF
abundance: .; d_gene: TRBD2; v_gene: TRBV5-6; j_gene: TRBJ2-1; CDR3nt: TGTGCCAGCAGCGATAGCGGGAGGGCCCGTAATGAGCAGTTCTTC; CDR3aa: CASSDSGRARNEQFF
abundance: .; d_gene: TRBD2; v_gene: TRBV27; j_gene: TRBJ2-7; CDR3nt: TGTGCCAGCAGCCGCGGGACTAGCGGGAGGGGGGCCTACGAGCAGTACTTC; CDR3aa: CASSRGTSGRGAYEQYF
abundance: .; d_gene: .; v_gene: TRBV7-8; j_gene: TRBJ2-3; CDR3nt: TGTGCCAGCAGCCCTACTACATACACAGATACGCAGTATTTT; CDR3aa: CASSPTTYTDTQYF
abundance: .; d_gene: TRBD2; v_gene: TRBV27; j_gene: TRBJ2-1; CDR3nt: TGTGCCAGCAGTTTACCAGCGGGGGGGCTTGGTGAGCAGTTCTTC; CDR3aa: CASSLPAGGLGEQFF
abundance: .; d_gene: TRBD2; v_gene: TRBV30; j_gene: TRBJ2-7; CDR3nt: TGTGCCTGGAGTCCGGGACTAGCGGTCTACGAGCAGTACTTC; CDR3aa: CAWSPGLAVYEQYF
abundance: few; d_gene: TRBD1; v_gene: TRBV28; j_gene: TRBJ1-2; CDR3nt: TGTGCCAGCAGTAGACAGGGGGCCTACGGCTACACCTTC; CDR3aa: CASSRQGAYGYTF
abundance: .; d_gene: .; v_gene: TRBV5-5; j_gene: TRBJ2-7; CDR3nt: TGTGCCAGCAGCGCGTCCCGTTCCCGCTCCTACGAGCAGTACTTC; CDR3aa: CASSASRSRSYEQYF
abundance: .; d_gene: .; v_gene: TRBV28; j_gene: TRBJ2-7; CDR3nt: TGTGCCACCCTCGGGACTTCCTACGAGCAGTACTTC; CDR3aa: CATLGTSYEQYF
abundance: .; d_gene: .; v_gene: TRBV7-3; j_gene: TRBJ2-3; CDR3nt: TGTGCCAGCAGCCTTGTACCCGCGAGCACAGATACGCAGTATTTT; CDR3aa: CASSLVPASTDTQYF
abundance: .; d_gene: TRBD1; v_gene: TRBV29-1; j_gene: TRBJ2-1; CDR3nt: TGCAGCGTGGGACAGGTAAACTACAATGAGCAGTTCTTC; CDR3aa: CSVGQVNYNEQFF
abundance: .; d_gene: .; v_gene: TRBV6-5; j_gene: TRBJ2-3; CDR3nt: TGTGCCACCATCTTAGGGGGCACAGATACGCAGTATTTT; CDR3aa: CATILGGTDTQYF
abundance: few; d_gene: .; v_gene: TRBV5-1; j_gene: TRBJ1-5; CDR3nt: TGCGCCAGCAGCTGGAAAACGGCGACAAGAAATCAGCCCCAGCATTTT; CDR3aa: CASSWKTATRNQPQHF
abundance: .; d_gene: TRBD2; v_gene: TRBV6-1; j_gene: TRBJ2-7; CDR3nt: TGTGCCCTTGGGAGAAGCGGGAAGTCCTACGAGCAGTACTTC; CDR3aa: CALGRSGKSYEQYF
abundance: .; d_gene: TRBD1; v_gene: TRBV27; j_gene: TRBJ2-7; CDR3nt: TGTGCCAGCAGTCCGGGACAGTCCTACGAGCAGTACTTC; CDR3aa: CASSPGQSYEQYF
abundance: .; d_gene: TRBD1; v_gene: TRBV7-7; j_gene: TRBJ2-3; CDR3nt: TGTGCCAGCAGCTCCTTAGGGGGCGGGGATACGCAGTATTTT; CDR3aa: CASSSLGGGDTQYF
abundance: .; d_gene: TRBD1; v_gene: TRBV15; j_gene: TRBJ1-5; CDR3nt: TGTGCCACCAGCCCGGACAGGGGAATTTACCAGCCCCAGCATTTT; CDR3aa: CATSPDRGIYQPQHF
abundance: .; d_gene: TRBD1; v_gene: TRBV28; j_gene: TRBJ1-1; CDR3nt: TGTGCCAGCAGTTATGGGACAGCGAACACTGAAGCTTTCTTT; CDR3aa: CASSYGTANTEAFF
abundance: once; d_gene: .; v_gene: TRBV21-1; j_gene: TRBJ2-6; CDR3nt: TGTGCCAGCAGCAAAGAAGAGGACAGGGGAAACTCTGGGGCCAACGTCCTGACTTTC; CDR3aa: CASSKEEDRGNSGANVLTF
abundance: .; d_gene: TRBD1; v_gene: TRBV29-1; j_gene: TRBJ2-5; CDR3nt: TGCAGCGTACGACAGGGGGAAGAGACCCAGTACTTC; CDR3aa: CSVRQGEETQYF
abundance: .; d_gene: .; v_gene: TRBV27; j_gene: TRBJ2-7; CDR3nt: TGTGCCAGCAGTTTTGGAGTCGAGCAGTACTTC; CDR3aa: CASSFGVEQYF
abundance: .; d_gene: .; v_gene: TRBV11-2; j_gene: TRBJ1-3; CDR3nt: TGTGCCAGCAGCTTTGCCCTAGTGGGCTCTGGAAACACCATATATTTT; CDR3aa: CASSFALVGSGNTIYF
abundance: once; d_gene: .; v_gene: TRBV2; j_gene: TRBJ2-7; CDR3nt: TGTGCCAGCAATCGGGGGGCGTGGGGCGAGCAGTACTTC; CDR3aa: CASNRGAWGEQYF
abundance: .; d_gene: .; v_gene: TRBV13; j_gene: TRBJ2-3; CDR3nt: TGTGCCAGCAGCTCCTCAGGGGGCACAGATACGCAGTATTTT; CDR3aa: CASSSSGGTDTQYF
abundance: .; d_gene: TRBD2; v_gene: TRBV6-5; j_gene: TRBJ2-1; CDR3nt: TGTGCCAGCCGTCTGGGGGGGTATGAGCAGTTCTTC; CDR3aa: CASRLGGYEQFF
abundance: .; d_gene: TRBD1; v_gene: TRBV6-6; j_gene: TRBJ1-3; CDR3nt: TGTGCCAGCAGGGTGGGACAGAGCTCTGGAAACACCATATATTTT; CDR3aa: CASRVGQSSGNTIYF
abundance: .; d_gene: TRBD2; v_gene: TRBV5-1; j_gene: TRBJ2-1; CDR3nt: TGCGCCAGCAGCTTGGGGCTAGCGGACAATGAGCAGTTCTTC; CDR3aa: CASSLGLADNEQFF
abundance: .; d_gene: TRBD1; v_gene: TRBV6-5; j_gene: TRBJ1-4; CDR3nt: TGTGCCAGCAGTGGCGGACAGGGGGCTGGTGAAAAACTGTTTTTT; CDR3aa: CASSGGQGAGEKLFF
abundance: once; d_gene: .; v_gene: TRBV7-9; j_gene: TRBJ1-1; CDR3nt: TGTGCCAGCAGCTTTTTCGGGAACACTGAAGCTTTCTTT; CDR3aa: CASSFFGNTEAFF
abundance: .; d_gene: .; v_gene: TRBV19; j_gene: TRBJ2-7; CDR3nt: TGTGCCAGTAGTGCATCCCTCACAGACTACGAGCAGTACTTC; CDR3aa: CASSASLTDYEQYF
abundance: .; d_gene: TRBD1; v_gene: TRBV27; j_gene: TRBJ1-1; CDR3nt: TGTGCCAGCATCTCTAGGGGACAGGGTCTGAACACTGAAGCTTTCTTT; CDR3aa: CASISRGQGLNTEAFF
abundance: .; d_gene: TRBD1; v_gene: TRBV11-3; j_gene: TRBJ2-3; CDR3nt: TGTGCCAGCAGCTTGAGACAGGGGGCAACGGATACGCAGTATTTT; CDR3aa: CASSLRQGATDTQYF
abundance: .; d_gene: TRBD1; v_gene: TRBV5-1; j_gene: TRBJ2-7; CDR3nt: TGCGCCAGCAGCCTCCGGGACAGCCGTGCCTACGAGCAGTACTTC; CDR3aa: CASSLRDSRAYEQYF
abundance: .; d_gene: .; v_gene: TRBV4-1; j_gene: TRBJ1-5; CDR3nt: TGCGCCAGCAGCCAAGACGACCGCAATCAGCGTTGGTCCCAGCATTTT; CDR3aa: CASSQDDRNQRWSQHF
abundance: .; d_gene: .; v_gene: TRBV7-2; j_gene: TRBJ2-1; CDR3nt: TGTGCCAGCAGCTTCTGGACTGGAGGAGATGAGCAGTTCTTC; CDR3aa: CASSFWTGGDEQFF
abundance: .; d_gene: TRBD2; v_gene: TRBV7-9; j_gene: TRBJ2-1; CDR3nt: TGTGCCAGCAGCCCATCGACTAGCGGGGTGTGGTATGAGCAGTTCTTC; CDR3aa: CASSPSTSGVWYEQFF
abundance: .; d_gene: .; v_gene: TRBV5-1; j_gene: TRBJ2-5; CDR3nt: TGCGCCAGCAGCATGGGACCTGCAGGGGAGACCCAGTACTTC; CDR3aa: CASSMGPAGETQYF
abundance: once; d_gene: .; v_gene: TRBV30; j_gene: TRBJ2-7; CDR3nt: TGTGCCTGGAGTGGGACGGGGGACTACGAGCAGTACTTC; CDR3aa: CAWSGTGDYEQYF
abundance: .; d_gene: TRBD1; v_gene: TRBV27; j_gene: TRBJ2-7; CDR3nt: TGTGCCAGCAGTTTGCTCTTTGGGCAGGGGGCCAACGAGCAGTACTTC; CDR3aa: CASSLLFGQGANEQYF
abundance: .; d_gene: .; v_gene: TRBV5-1; j_gene: TRBJ1-1; CDR3nt: TGCGCCAGCAGCGTCTTCCCGGGACACCCGAACGCTGAAGCTTTCTTT; CDR3aa: CASSVFPGHPNAEAFF
abundance: .; d_gene: TRBD2; v_gene: TRBV7-3; j_gene: TRBJ2-1; CDR3nt: TGTGCCAGCAGCGTGACTAGCGGGAGGACCGATGAGCAGTTCTTC; CDR3aa: CASSVTSGRTDEQFF
abundance: few; d_gene: .; v_gene: TRBV6-5; j_gene: TRBJ1-1; CDR3nt: TGTGCCAGCAGCAAAATGTTGAACACTGAAGCTTTCTTT; CDR3aa: CASSKMLNTEAFF
abundance: .; d_gene: TRBD1; v_gene: TRBV10-1; j_gene: TRBJ1-1; CDR3nt: TGCGCCAGCAGTGAGTCGGGGACAGGGGCTGAAGCTTTCTTT; CDR3aa: CASSESGTGAEAFF
abundance: .; d_gene: .; v_gene: TRBV27; j_gene: TRBJ1-5; CDR3nt: TGTGCCAGCAGTTTATGGGGAGCAAGCTTCAATCAGCCCCAGCATTTT; CDR3aa: CASSLWGASFNQPQHF
abundance: .; d_gene: TRBD1; v_gene: TRBV5-1; j_gene: TRBJ1-3; CDR3nt: TGCGCCAGCAGCTTGACAGGGGACTCTGGAAACACCATATATTTT; CDR3aa: CASSLTGDSGNTIYF
abundance: once; d_gene: .; v_gene: TRBV15; j_gene: TRBJ2-7; CDR3nt: TGTGCCACCGCTGGGGGGGCCCCTTCCTACGAGCAGTACTTC; CDR3aa: CATAGGAPSYEQYF
abundance: .; d_gene: .; v_gene: TRBV6-5; j_gene: TRBJ1-3; CDR3nt: TGTGCCAGCAGGCCTAGTTCCTCTGGAAACACCATATATTTT; CDR3aa: CASRPSSSGNTIYF